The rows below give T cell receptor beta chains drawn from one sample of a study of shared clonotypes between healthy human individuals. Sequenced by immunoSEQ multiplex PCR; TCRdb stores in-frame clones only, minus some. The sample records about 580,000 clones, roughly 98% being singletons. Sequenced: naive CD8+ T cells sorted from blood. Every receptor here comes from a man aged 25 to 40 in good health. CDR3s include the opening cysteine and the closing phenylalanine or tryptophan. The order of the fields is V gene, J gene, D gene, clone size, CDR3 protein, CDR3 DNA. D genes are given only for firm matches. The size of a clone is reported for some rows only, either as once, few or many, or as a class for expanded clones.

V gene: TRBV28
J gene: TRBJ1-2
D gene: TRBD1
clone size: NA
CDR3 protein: CASRWGQGGGYTF
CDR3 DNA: TGTGCCAGCAGATGGGGACAGGGAGGAGGCTACACCTTC

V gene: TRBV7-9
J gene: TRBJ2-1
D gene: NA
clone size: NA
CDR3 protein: CASFGASRGNEQFF
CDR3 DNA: TGTGCCAGCTTCGGGGCCTCCCGGGGCAATGAGCAGTTCTTC

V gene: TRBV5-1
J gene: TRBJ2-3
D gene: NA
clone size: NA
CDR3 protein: CASSLSPQIFADTQYF
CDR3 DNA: TGCGCCAGCAGCTTATCCCCTCAAATCTTTGCGGATACGCAGTATTTT

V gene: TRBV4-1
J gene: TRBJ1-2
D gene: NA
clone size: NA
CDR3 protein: CASSQGESRGYTF
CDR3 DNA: TGCGCCAGCAGCCAAGGGGAATCCCGGGGCTACACCTTC

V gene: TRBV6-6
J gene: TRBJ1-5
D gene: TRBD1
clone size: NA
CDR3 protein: CASSSGTGRDQPQHF
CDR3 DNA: TGTGCCAGCAGTTCCGGGACAGGGAGAGACCAGCCCCAGCATTTT

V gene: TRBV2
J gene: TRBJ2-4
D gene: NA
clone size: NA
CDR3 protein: CASSGRGAKNIQYF
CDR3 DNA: TGTGCCAGCAGTGGTCGTGGAGCCAAAAACATTCAGTACTTC

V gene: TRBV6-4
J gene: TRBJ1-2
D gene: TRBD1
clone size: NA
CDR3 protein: CASSAGQGSYTF
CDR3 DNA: TGTGCCAGCAGTGCCGGACAGGGTAGCTACACCTTC

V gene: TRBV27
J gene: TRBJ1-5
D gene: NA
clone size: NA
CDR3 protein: CASSLSVSQPQHF
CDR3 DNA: TGTGCCAGCAGTTTATCAGTTAGTCAGCCCCAGCATTTT

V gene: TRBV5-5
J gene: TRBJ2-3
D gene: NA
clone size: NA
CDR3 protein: CAQPGRDTRRDYNDTQYF
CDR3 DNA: TGTGCCCAGCCGGGTAGGGACACTAGAAGGGACTACAACGATACGCAGTATTTT

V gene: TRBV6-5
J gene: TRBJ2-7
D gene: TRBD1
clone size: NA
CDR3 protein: CASTAPGTAFYEQYF
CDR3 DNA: TGTGCCAGCACCGCCCCTGGGACAGCCTTCTACGAGCAGTACTTC

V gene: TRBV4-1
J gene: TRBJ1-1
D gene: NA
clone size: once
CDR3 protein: CASSPKTPGGTEAFF
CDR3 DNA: TGCGCCAGCAGCCCCAAAACCCCCGGAGGGACTGAAGCTTTCTTT

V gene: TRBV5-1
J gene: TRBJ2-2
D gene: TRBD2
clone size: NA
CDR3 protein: CASSTRLAGENTGELFF
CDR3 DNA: TGCGCCAGCAGCACCCGACTAGCGGGAGAGAACACCGGGGAGCTGTTTTTT

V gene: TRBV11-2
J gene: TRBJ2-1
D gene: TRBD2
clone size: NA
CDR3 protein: CASSLWAGGTSSYNEQFF
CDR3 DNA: TGTGCCAGCAGCTTATGGGCGGGAGGAACGAGCTCCTACAATGAGCAGTTCTTC

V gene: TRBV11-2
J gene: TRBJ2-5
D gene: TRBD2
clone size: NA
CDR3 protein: CASSLGAGIAETQYF
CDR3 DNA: TGTGCCAGCAGCTTAGGAGCGGGAATAGCGGAGACCCAGTACTTC